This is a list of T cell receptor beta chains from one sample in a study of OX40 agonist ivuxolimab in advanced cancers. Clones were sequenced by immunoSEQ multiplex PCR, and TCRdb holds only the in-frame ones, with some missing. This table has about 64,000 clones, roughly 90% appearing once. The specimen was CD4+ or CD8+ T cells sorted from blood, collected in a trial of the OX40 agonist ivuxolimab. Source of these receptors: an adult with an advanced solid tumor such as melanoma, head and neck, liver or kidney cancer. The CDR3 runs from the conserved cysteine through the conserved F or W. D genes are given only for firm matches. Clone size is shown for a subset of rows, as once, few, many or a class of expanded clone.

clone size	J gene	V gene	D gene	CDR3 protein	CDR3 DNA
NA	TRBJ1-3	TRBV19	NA	CASSMLDSKDTIYF	TGTGCCAGTAGTATGTTAGACAGTAAAGACACCATATATTTT
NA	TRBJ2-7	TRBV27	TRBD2	CASSRIAGDNEQYF	TGTGCCAGCAGTCGAATAGCGGGAGATAACGAGCAGTACTTC
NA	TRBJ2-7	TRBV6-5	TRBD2	CASTLAGESYEQYF	TGTGCCAGCACCTTAGCGGGGGAATCCTACGAGCAGTACTTC
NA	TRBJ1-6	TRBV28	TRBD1	CASSQTGGNSPLHF	TGTGCCAGCAGTCAGACAGGGGGGAATTCACCCCTCCACTTT
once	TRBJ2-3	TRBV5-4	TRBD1	CASSDNRGSNTQYF	TGTGCCAGCAGCGATAACAGGGGATCAAATACGCAGTATTTT
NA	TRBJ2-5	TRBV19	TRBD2	CASSTSGRETQYF	TGTGCCAGTAGTACTAGCGGGAGAGAGACCCAGTACTTC
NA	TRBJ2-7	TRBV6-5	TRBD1	CASSPGVGGVYEQYF	TGTGCCAGCAGCCCCGGGGTAGGGGGCGTCTACGAGCAGTACTTC
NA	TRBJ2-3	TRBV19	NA	CASSAQGHTDTQYF	TGTGCCAGTAGTGCGCAGGGACACACAGATACGCAGTATTTT
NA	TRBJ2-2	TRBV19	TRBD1	CASRQGAAGELFF	TGTGCCAGTAGACAGGGGGCCGCCGGGGAGCTGTTTTTT
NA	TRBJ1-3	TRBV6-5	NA	CASSYSYGTSGNTIYF	TGTGCCAGCAGTTACTCGTATGGGACCTCTGGAAACACCATATATTTT
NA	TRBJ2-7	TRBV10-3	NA	CAISTGPSYEQYF	TGTGCCATCAGTACGGGGCCTTCCTACGAGCAGTACTTC
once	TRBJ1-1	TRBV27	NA	CASSTTGRPIEAFF	TGTGCCAGCAGTACCACAGGCCGTCCAATAGAAGCTTTCTTT
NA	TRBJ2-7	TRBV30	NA	CAWSVSGYEQYF	TGTGCCTGGAGTGTATCGGGCTACGAGCAGTACTTC
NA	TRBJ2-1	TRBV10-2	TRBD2	CASRLAGEGNEQFF	TGCGCCAGCAGGCTAGCGGGAGAAGGTAATGAGCAGTTCTTC
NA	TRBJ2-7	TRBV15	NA	CATSSLEGRYYEQYF	TGTGCCACCAGCAGCCTTGAGGGGAGATACTACGAGCAGTACTTC
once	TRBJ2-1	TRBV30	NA	CAWSAGVYNEQFF	TGTGCCTGGAGTGCGGGAGTCTACAATGAGCAGTTCTTC
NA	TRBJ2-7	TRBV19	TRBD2	CASSIDPGLGAYEQYF	TGTGCCAGTAGTATAGATCCGGGACTAGGGGCCTACGAGCAGTACTTC
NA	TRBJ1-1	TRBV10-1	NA	CASSESGNTEAFF	TGCGCCAGCAGTGAGTCTGGGAACACTGAAGCTTTCTTT
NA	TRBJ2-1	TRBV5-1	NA	CASSYPADNEQFF	TGCGCCAGCAGCTACCCAGCGGACAATGAGCAGTTCTTC
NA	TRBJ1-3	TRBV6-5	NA	CASSYSDTGPGNTIYF	TGTGCCAGCAGTTACTCGGACACCGGGCCTGGAAACACCATATATTTT
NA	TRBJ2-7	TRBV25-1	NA	CASSVIAGEQYF	TGTGCCAGCAGTGTGATCGCGGGAGAGCAGTACTTC
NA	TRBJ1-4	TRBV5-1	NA	CASSLEAREKLFF	TGCGCCAGCAGCTTGGAGGCGCGAGAAAAACTGTTTTTT
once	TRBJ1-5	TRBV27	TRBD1	CASSADRARNNQPQHF	TGTGCCAGCAGTGCGGACAGGGCTCGAAACAATCAGCCCCAGCATTTT
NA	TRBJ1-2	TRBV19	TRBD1	CASSGTEGRYGYTF	TGTGCCAGTAGCGGGACAGAGGGGCGATATGGCTACACCTTC
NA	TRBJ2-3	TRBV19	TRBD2	CASSIVSGRPSTDTQYF	TGTGCCAGTAGTATAGTTAGCGGGAGACCAAGCACAGATACGCAGTATTTT
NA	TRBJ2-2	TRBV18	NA	CASSPMGRSTGELFF	TGTGCCAGCTCACCAATGGGACGAAGCACCGGGGAGCTGTTTTTT
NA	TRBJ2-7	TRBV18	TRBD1	CASSRTGTAREQYF	TGTGCCAGCTCACGGACCGGGACAGCCCGCGAGCAGTACTTC
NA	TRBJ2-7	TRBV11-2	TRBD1	CASSLVTGGVEQYF	TGTGCCAGCAGCTTAGTAACAGGGGGCGTTGAGCAGTACTTC
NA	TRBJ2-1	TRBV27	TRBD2	CASSLRLRTSGRDEQFF	TGTGCCAGCAGTTTAAGACTACGGACTAGCGGGAGGGATGAGCAGTTCTTC
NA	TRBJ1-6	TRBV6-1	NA	CASSAPGRYNSPLHF	TGTGCCAGCAGCGCACCAGGGAGGTATAATTCACCCCTCCACTTT
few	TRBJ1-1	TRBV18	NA	CASSPQHGPNTEAFF	TGTGCCAGCTCACCTCAACATGGACCGAACACTGAAGCTTTCTTT
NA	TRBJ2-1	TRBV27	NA	CASSLSAIGPYNEQFF	TGTGCCAGCAGTTTATCAGCGATTGGACCCTACAATGAGCAGTTCTTC
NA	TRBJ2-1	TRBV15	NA	CATSTRTLSSYNEQFF	TGTGCCACCAGCACCCGAACATTGAGCTCCTACAATGAGCAGTTCTTC
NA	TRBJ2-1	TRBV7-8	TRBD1	CASSRWGQGTRGQFF	TGTGCAAGCAGCCGTTGGGGACAGGGGACAAGGGGGCAGTTCTTC
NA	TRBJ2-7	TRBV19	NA	CASSMGILYEQYF	TGTGCCAGTAGTATGGGTATCCTCTACGAGCAGTACTTC
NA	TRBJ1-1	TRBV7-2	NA	CASSLGTFGTEAFF	TGTGCCAGCAGCCTCGGGACTTTTGGGACTGAAGCTTTCTTT
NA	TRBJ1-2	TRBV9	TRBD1	CASSGGDRGSEGYTF	TGTGCCAGCAGCGGAGGGGACAGGGGTTCTGAAGGCTACACCTTC
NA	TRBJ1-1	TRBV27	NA	CASSLGRRNTEAFF	TGTGCCAGCAGTTTGGGACGGAGGAACACTGAAGCTTTCTTT
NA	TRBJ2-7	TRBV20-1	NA	CSAIAVREQYF	TGCAGTGCTATCGCGGTTCGGGAGCAGTACTTC
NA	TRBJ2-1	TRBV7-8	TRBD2	CASSRRAGTSGNEQFF	TGTGCCAGCAGCAGAAGGGCCGGGACTAGCGGCAATGAGCAGTTCTTC
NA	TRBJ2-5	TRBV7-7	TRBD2	CASSIGLAGASETQYF	TGTGCCAGCAGCATTGGACTAGCGGGAGCATCAGAGACCCAGTACTTC
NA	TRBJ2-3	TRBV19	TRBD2	CASSGGGGVTDTQYF	TGTGCCAGTAGCGGCGGGGGGGGTGTTACAGATACGCAGTATTTT
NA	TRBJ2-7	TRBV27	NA	CASSLSDRLNYEQYF	TGTGCCAGCAGTCTCTCGGACCGGCTGAACTACGAGCAGTACTTC
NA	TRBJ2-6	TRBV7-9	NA	CASRYFGGSGANVLTF	TGTGCCAGCCGATACTTCGGGGGCTCAGGGGCCAACGTCCTGACTTTC
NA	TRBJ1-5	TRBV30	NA	CAWNLDYSQPQHF	TGTGCCTGGAACCTCGACTATTCCCAGCCCCAGCATTTT
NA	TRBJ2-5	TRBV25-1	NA	CASSDLATWGETQYF	TGTGCCAGCAGTGACCTGGCGACATGGGGTGAGACCCAGTACTTC
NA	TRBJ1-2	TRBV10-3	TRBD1	CAISHLDRRGYGYTF	TGTGCCATCAGTCATTTGGACAGGAGGGGCTATGGCTACACCTTC
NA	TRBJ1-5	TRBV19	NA	CASSIYLGSNQPQHF	TGTGCCAGTAGTATATATTTAGGTAGCAATCAGCCCCAGCATTTT
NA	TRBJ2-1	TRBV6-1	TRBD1	CASSVTGAGLGVYNEQFF	TGTGCCAGCAGTGTAACAGGGGCCGGGCTTGGGGTTTACAATGAGCAGTTCTTC
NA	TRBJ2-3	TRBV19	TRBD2	CASSIRGTGLAASTDTQYF	TGTGCCAGTAGTATAAGAGGAACCGGACTAGCAGCTAGCACAGATACGCAGTATTTT
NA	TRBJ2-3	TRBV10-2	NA	CASSEQGQDTQYF	TGCGCCAGCAGTGAACAGGGACAAGATACGCAGTATTTT
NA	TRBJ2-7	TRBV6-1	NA	CASSDWSASSYEQYF	TGTGCCAGCAGTGATTGGAGCGCGAGCTCCTACGAGCAGTACTTC
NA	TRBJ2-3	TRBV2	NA	CASSVGGVADTQYF	TGTGCCAGCAGTGTCGGGGGAGTGGCAGATACGCAGTATTTT
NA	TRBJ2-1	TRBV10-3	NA	CAISGGDYNEQFF	TGTGCCATCAGTGGGGGAGATTACAATGAGCAGTTCTTC
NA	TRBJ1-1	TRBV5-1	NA	CASSSLPGPSTTEAFF	TGCGCCAGCAGCTCGCTACCGGGACCGAGTACGACTGAAGCTTTCTTT
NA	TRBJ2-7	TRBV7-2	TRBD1	CASSSYRGQKNEQYF	TGTGCCAGCAGCTCCTACAGGGGGCAAAAGAACGAGCAGTACTTC
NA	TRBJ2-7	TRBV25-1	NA	CASRKNYEQYF	TGTGCCAGCAGAAAGAACTACGAGCAGTACTTC
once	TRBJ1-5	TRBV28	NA	CASSLWGAGVNFNQPQHF	TGTGCCAGCAGTTTATGGGGGGCAGGGGTCAACTTCAATCAGCCCCAGCATTTT
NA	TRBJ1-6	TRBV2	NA	CASRADSPNSPLHF	TGTGCCAGCAGGGCGGACAGTCCAAATTCACCCCTCCACTTT